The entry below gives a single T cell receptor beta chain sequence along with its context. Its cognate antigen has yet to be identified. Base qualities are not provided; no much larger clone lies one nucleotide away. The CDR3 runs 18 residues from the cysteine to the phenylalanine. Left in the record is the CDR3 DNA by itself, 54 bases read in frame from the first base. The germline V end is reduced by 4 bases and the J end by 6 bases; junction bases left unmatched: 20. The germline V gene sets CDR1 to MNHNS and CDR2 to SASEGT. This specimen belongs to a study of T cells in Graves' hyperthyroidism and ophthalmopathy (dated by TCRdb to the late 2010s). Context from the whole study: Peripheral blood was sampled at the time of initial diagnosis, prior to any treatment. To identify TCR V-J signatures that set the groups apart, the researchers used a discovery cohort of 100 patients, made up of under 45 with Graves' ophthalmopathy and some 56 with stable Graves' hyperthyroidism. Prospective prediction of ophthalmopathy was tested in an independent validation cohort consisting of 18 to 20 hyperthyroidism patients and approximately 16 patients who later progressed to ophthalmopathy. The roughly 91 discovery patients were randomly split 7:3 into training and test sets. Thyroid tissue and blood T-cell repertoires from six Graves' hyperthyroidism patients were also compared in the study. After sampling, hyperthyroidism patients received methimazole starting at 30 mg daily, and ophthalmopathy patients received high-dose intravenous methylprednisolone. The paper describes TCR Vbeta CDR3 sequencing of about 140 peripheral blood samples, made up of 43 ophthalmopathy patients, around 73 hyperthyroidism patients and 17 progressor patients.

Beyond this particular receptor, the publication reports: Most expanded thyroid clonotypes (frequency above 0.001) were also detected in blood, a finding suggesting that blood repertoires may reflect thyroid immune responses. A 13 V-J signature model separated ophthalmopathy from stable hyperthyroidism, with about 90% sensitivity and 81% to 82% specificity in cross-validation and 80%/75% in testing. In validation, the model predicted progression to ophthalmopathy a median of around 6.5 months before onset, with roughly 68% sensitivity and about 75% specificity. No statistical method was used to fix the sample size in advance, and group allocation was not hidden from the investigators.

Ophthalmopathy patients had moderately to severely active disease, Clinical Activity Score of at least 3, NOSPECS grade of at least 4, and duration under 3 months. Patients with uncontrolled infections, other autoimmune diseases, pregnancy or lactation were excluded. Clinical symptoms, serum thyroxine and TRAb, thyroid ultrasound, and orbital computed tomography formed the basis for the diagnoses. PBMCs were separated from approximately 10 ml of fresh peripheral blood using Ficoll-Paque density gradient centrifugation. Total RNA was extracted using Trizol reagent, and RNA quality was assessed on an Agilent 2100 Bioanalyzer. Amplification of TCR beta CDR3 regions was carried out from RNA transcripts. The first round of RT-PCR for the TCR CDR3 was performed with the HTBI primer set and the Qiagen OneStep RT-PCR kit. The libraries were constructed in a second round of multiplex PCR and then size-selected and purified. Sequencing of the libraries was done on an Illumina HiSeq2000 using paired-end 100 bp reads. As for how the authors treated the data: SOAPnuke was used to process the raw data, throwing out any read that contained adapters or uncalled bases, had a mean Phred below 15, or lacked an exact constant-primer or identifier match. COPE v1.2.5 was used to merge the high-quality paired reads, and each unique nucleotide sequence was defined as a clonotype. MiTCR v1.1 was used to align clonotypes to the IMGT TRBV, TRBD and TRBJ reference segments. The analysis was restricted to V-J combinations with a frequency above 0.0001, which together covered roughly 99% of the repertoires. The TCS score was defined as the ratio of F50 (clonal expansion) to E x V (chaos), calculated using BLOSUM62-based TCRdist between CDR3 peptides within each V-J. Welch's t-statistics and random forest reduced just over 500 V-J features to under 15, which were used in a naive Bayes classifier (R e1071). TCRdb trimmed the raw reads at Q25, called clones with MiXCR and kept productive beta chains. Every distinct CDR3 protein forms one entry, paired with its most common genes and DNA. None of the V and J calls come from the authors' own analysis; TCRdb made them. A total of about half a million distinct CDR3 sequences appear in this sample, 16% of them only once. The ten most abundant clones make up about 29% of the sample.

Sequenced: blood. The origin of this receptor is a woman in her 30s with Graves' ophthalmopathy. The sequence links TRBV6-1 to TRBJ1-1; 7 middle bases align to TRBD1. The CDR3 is CASSGLPRDSPVWSEAFF. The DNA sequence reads TGTGCCAGCAGTGGGCTACCGCGGGACAGCCCAGTTTGGTCTGAAGCTTTCTTT.